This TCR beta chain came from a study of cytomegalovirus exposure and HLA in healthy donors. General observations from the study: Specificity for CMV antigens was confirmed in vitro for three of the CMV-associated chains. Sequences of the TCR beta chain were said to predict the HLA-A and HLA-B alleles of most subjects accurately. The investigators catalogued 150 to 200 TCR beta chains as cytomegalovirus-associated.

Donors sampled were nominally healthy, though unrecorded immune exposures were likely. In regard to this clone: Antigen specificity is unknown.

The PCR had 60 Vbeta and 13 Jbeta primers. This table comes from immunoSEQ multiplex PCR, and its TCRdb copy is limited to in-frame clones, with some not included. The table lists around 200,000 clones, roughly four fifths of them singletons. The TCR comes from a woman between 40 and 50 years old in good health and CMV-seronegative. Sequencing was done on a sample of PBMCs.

DNA for the CDR3: TGTGCCAGCAGTGCCGGGGAGGCCGGGGAGCTGTTTTTT. Residues: CASSAGEAGELFF. The chain has TRBV6-4 and TRBJ2-2; weak D call: TRBD2 (6 bases). The germline CDR1 and CDR2 sequences are MRHNA and SNTAGT. V gave up 4 bases and J gave up 6 bases, with 9 bases separating them. The CDR3 runs 13 residues.